A single sample gave rise to the 10 T cell receptor beta chains below, sequenced in a study of spatial heterogeneity in lung cancer. Time point specified: sample taken at primary tumor resection. Unsorted whole RNA samples from tumor, nontumor lung or frozen PBMC were sequenced. TCRdb re-called the 5' RACE reads through MiXCR, storing one row per CDR3 protein. There are several thousand distinct CDR3 sequences in the sample; 7.8% occur only once, and 25% to 30% lies in the top ten. The starting material was PBMCs, obtained at surgery. Receptor source: a female donor with early-stage non-small cell lung cancer.

This clonotype was counted many times. V is TRBV29-1 and J is TRBJ2-1; D is unclear. Per the germline V gene, CDR1 is SQVTM and CDR2 is ANQGSEA. Trimming stripped 5 bases from V and 6 bases from J, with 8 bases between. The length of the CDR3 is 11 residues. Here the CDR3 DNA reads TGCAGCGTTAGCAGTCTCAATGAGCAGTTCTTC. This translates into CSVSSLNEQFF.

This clonotype was observed a handful of times. J is TRBJ1-1 and V is TRBV12-3 or TRBV12-4, with no clear D. Trimming cost V 1 base and J 3 bases, with 12 bases left between them. The CDR3 extends over 15 amino acids. In DNA form, the CDR3 reads TGTGCCAGCAGTTTAGGGCAGACCCCTTACACTGAAGCTTTCTTT. Amino acid sequence: CASSLGQTPYTEAFF.

This clonotype was seen more than once but under ten times. The DNA for the CDR3 is TGCGCCAGCAGCTCCGGGACAGCCAATTCACCCCTCCACTTT. Its protein is CASSSGTANSPLHF. This chain joins TRBV5-1 and TRBJ1-6, with TRBD1 identical over 7 bases. CDR3 length: 14 amino acids. Unmatched junction bases numbered 4, after V lost 3 bases and J lost 7 bases. CDR1 and CDR2 from the germline V gene are SGHRS and YFSETQ. Full variable domain (outside the CDR3, taken from reference TRBV5-1 and TRBJ1-6): KAGVTQTPRYLIKTRGQQVTLSCSPISGHRSVSWYQQTPGQGLQFLFEYFSETQRNKGNFPGRFSGRQFSNSRSEMNVSTLELGDSALYLCASSSGTANSPLHFGNGTRLTVT.

This clonotype was counted ten times or more. The chain employs TRBV20-1 and TRBJ2-3; maybe TRBD1 (5 bases). The germline V and J ends were trimmed by 5 bases and 9 bases, with 18 bases remaining between them. The germline gives CDR1 DFQATT, CDR2 SNEGSKA (reference sequence). The CDR3 covers 13 residues. CDR3 nucleotides: TGCAGTGCTCCTCTAAATTTTAAGGGGACGCAGTATTTT. This encodes CSAPLNFKGTQYF.

This clonotype has ten or more counts. This sequence joins TRBV7-6 and TRBJ2-2; 7 nucleotides line up with TRBD1. CDR1 is SGHVS, CDR2 FNYEAQ, per germline. V shed 7 bases, J shed 1 base, and the junction held 0 bases outside the gene matches. The CDR3 is 13 amino acids. In DNA, the CDR3 is TGTGCCAGCACAGGGGGGAACACCGGGGAGCTGTTTTTT. Amino acids: CASTGGNTGELFF.

Relative to its sample, this clonotype is medium-sized (0.01 to 0.1%). The rearrangement joins TRBV14 to TRBJ2-7; 8 bases line up with TRBD1. From germline, CDR1 is SGHDN and CDR2 FVKESK. Unmatched junction bases numbered 6, after V lost 1 base and J lost 4 bases. The CDR3 sequence is 15 residues long. For the CDR3, the DNA is TGTGCCAGCAGCCAAGGACAGGGGATTTATTACGAGCAGTACTTC. Amino acids: CASSQGQGIYYEQYF.

By sample share, this clonotype is medium-sized. This chain uses TRBV2 with TRBJ2-7; TRBD2 is a possible D gene (5 bases). The CDR3 spans 14 residues. Germline assignment: CDR1 SNHLY and CDR2 FYNNEI. V lost 0 bases and J lost 3, with 9 bases in between. CDR3 amino acids: CASSEAARGYEQYF. CDR3 in DNA: TGTGCCAGCAGTGAAGCGGCCCGGGGCTACGAGCAGTACTTC.

The chain is built from TRBV20-1 and TRBJ1-4, with D unclear. This CDR3 comprises 12 residues. Germline V gives CDR1 DFQATT, CDR2 SNEGSKA (reference sequence). Trimming took 3 bases from V and 8 from J, leaving 10 bases between them. CDR3 loop: CSASPREEKLFF. In DNA, the CDR3 is TGCAGTGCTAGTCCTCGGGAGGAAAAACTGTTTTTT.

This clonotype was seen many times. This sequence joins TRBV6-6 and TRBJ2-1, with 9 positions matching TRBD2. CDR1 is MNHNY, CDR2 SVGAGI, per germline (reference sequence). CDR3 length: 17 amino acids. J lost 7 bases, V lost 2 bases, and 12 bases had no gene match. The chain's CDR3 is CASSYPDKRGARNEQFF. In nucleotides, the CDR3 is TGTGCCAGCAGTTACCCAGATAAGCGGGGGGCAAGGAATGAGCAGTTCTTC.

This clonotype was found many times. The chain combines TRBV28 with TRBJ2-2; 11 nucleotides agree with TRBD1. Germline loops: CDR1 MDHEN, CDR2 SYDVKM. The CDR3 length is 14 residues. V gave up 6 bases and J gave up 9 bases; unmatched junction bases: 6. The CDR3 region is CASSRTGGSRELFF. The CDR3 DNA follows: TGTGCCAGCAGCCGGACAGGGGGCTCGAGGGAGCTGTTTTTT.